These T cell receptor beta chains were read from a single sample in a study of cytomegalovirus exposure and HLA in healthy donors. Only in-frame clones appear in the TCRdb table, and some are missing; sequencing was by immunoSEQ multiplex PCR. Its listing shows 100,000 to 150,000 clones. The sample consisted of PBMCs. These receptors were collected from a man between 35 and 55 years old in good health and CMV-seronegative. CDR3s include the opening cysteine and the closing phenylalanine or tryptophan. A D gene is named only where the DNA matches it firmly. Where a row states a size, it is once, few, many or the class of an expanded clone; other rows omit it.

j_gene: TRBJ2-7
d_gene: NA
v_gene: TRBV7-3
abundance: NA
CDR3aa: CASSPQGTYEQYF
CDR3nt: TGTGCCAGCAGCCCGCAGGGGACCTACGAGCAGTACTTC

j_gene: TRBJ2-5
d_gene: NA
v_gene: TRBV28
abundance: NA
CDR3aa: CASSRTRGTQYF
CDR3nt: TGTGCCAGCAGCCGTACACGAGGGACCCAGTACTTC

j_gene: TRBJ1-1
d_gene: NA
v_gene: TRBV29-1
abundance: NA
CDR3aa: CRSWAGEGTEAFF
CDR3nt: TGCAGGTCCTGGGCAGGGGAGGGCACTGAAGCTTTCTTT

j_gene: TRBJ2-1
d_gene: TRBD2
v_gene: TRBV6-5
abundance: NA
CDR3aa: CASMTRASGNNEQFF
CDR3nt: TGTGCCAGCATGACGAGGGCTAGCGGGAACAATGAGCAGTTCTTC

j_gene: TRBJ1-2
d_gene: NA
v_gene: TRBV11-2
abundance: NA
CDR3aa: CASSTDRVRYGYTF
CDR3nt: TGTGCCAGCAGCACGGACAGAGTTCGGTATGGCTACACCTTC

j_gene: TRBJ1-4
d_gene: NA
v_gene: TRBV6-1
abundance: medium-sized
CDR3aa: CASRRTAGGEKLFF
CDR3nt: TGTGCCAGCAGACGGACAGCGGGGGGTGAAAAACTGTTTTTT

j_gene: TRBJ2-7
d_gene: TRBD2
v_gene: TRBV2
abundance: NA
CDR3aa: CASSEGLAGGTSYEQYF
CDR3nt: TGTGCCAGCAGTGAAGGACTAGCGGGAGGGACCTCCTACGAGCAGTACTTC

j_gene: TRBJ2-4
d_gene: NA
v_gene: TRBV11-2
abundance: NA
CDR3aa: CASSLSLPGDIQYF
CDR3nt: TGTGCCAGCAGCTTAAGCCTCCCGGGGGACATTCAGTACTTC

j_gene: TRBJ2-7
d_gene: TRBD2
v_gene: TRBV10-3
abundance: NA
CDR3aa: CAISEFTGTSGREQYF
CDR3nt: TGTGCCATCAGTGAGTTCACCGGGACTAGCGGGAGAGAGCAGTACTTC

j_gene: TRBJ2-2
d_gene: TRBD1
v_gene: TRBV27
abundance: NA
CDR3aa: CASQGVMSNTGELFF
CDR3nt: TGTGCCAGCCAGGGGGTCATGTCGAACACCGGGGAGCTGTTTTTT

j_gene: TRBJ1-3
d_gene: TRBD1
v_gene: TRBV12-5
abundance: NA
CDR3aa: CASGLPGDREGNTIYF
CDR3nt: TGTGCTAGTGGTTTGCCGGGGGACAGGGAGGGAAACACCATATATTTT

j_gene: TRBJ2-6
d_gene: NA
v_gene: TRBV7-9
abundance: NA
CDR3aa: CASSFYGGLSGANVLTF
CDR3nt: TGTGCCAGCAGCTTTTATGGGGGCCTCTCTGGGGCCAACGTCCTGACTTTC

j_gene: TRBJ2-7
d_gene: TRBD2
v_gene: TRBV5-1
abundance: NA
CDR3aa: CASSLAPGLAGGKEQYF
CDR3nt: TGCGCCAGCAGCTTGGCCCCGGGACTAGCGGGAGGGAAGGAGCAGTACTTC

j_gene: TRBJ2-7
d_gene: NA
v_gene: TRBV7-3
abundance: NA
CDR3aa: CASSLTSSGFYEQYF
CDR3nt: TGTGCCAGCAGCTTAACGTCTAGTGGGTTCTACGAGCAGTACTTC

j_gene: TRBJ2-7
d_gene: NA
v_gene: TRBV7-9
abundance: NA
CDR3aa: CASSLGPGHYYEQYF
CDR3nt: TGTGCCAGCAGCCTGGGGCCGGGACATTACTACGAGCAGTACTTC

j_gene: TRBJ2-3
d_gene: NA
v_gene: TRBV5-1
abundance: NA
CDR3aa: CASSGVGQRTDTQYF
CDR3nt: TGCGCCAGCAGCGGGGTGGGACAACGCACAGATACGCAGTATTTT

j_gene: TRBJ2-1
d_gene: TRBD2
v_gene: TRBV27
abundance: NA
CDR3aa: CASSFGGSYYNEQFF
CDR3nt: TGTGCCAGCAGTTTCGGCGGGAGTTACTACAATGAGCAGTTCTTC

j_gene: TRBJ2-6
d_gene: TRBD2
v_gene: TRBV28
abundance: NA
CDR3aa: CASSPGLASNSGANVLTF
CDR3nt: TGTGCCAGCAGCCCCGGACTAGCGAGCAACTCTGGGGCCAACGTCCTGACTTTC

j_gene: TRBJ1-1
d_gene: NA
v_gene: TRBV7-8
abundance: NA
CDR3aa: CASSRSGGMNTEAFF
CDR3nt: TGTGCCAGCAGCCGGTCGGGGGGAATGAACACTGAAGCTTTCTTT

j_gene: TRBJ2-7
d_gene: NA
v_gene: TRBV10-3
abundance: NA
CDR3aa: CAISESYLKNYEQYF
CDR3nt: TGTGCCATCAGTGAGTCCTACCTGAAAAACTACGAGCAGTACTTC

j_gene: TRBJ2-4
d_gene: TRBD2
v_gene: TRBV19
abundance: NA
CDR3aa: CASSGGGRSGKNIQYF
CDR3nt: TGTGCCAGTAGTGGGGGCGGGAGGTCGGGCAAAAACATTCAGTACTTC

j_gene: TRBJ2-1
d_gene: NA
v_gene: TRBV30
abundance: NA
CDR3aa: CAWDPRRGNLGGYEQFF
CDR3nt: TGTGCCTGGGACCCACGTCGCGGGAATCTGGGAGGCTATGAGCAGTTCTTC